These T cell receptor beta chains were read from a single sample in a study of shared clonotypes between healthy human individuals. TCRdb's table, derived via immunoSEQ multiplex PCR, lists solely in-frame clones and lacks some. The table has millions of clones, about 92% seen once; the top ten hold around 0.4%. The sample taken for sequencing was naive CD4+ T cells from PBMCs. Receptors were obtained from a man between 18 and 29 years old in good health. Some clones in this sample may be carry-over from other donors' samples. Each CDR3 is given with its conserved first and last residue. A D gene is named only where the DNA matches it firmly. Only some rows state a clone size, as once, few, many or a class for expanded clones.

J,D,V,size,CDR3,DNA
TRBJ2-5,TRBD2,TRBV28,.,CASSLIGTSDKETQYF,TGTGCCAGCAGTTTAATCGGGACTAGCGACAAAGAGACCCAGTACTTC
TRBJ2-1,TRBD2,TRBV18,.,CASSPRLAGGSWNEQFF,TGTGCCAGCTCACCAAGACTAGCGGGAGGGAGTTGGAATGAGCAGTTCTTC
TRBJ1-5,.,TRBV28,.,CASSLYGRRRPQHF,TGTGCCAGCAGTTTATACGGGCGAAGGCGGCCCCAGCATTTT
TRBJ2-1,.,TRBV6-1,.,CASSEKRGRSSYNEQFF,TGTGCCAGCAGTGAAAAACGAGGCAGGAGCTCCTACAATGAGCAGTTCTTC
TRBJ1-1,TRBD1,TRBV5-5,.,CASSPDRGTEAFF,TGTGCCAGCAGCCCCGACAGGGGAACTGAAGCTTTCTTT
TRBJ2-1,.,TRBV11-2,.,CASSSTRYARNEQFF,TGTGCCAGCAGCTCGACTAGATACGCGAGAAATGAGCAGTTCTTC
TRBJ2-7,.,TRBV5-8,.,CASSLSGYEQYF,TGTGCCAGCAGCTTGTCAGGTTACGAGCAGTACTTC
TRBJ1-4,TRBD1,TRBV2,.,CASNRQGAMGEKLFF,TGTGCCAGCAACAGACAGGGGGCTATGGGTGAAAAACTGTTTTTT
TRBJ2-1,.,TRBV19,few,CASSRGGEQFF,TGTGCCAGTAGTAGGGGCGGTGAGCAGTTCTTC
TRBJ2-2,TRBD2,TRBV19,.,CATDRAGAAAGELFF,TGTGCCACGGACCGAGCGGGAGCGGCCGCCGGGGAGCTGTTTTTT
TRBJ2-5,.,TRBV10-3,.,CAISESSGGTVTQYF,TGTGCCATCAGTGAGTCCTCGGGGGGCACGGTGACCCAGTACTTC
TRBJ2-7,.,TRBV30,.,CAWSVRLYEQYF,TGTGCCTGGAGTGTACGTCTATACGAGCAGTACTTC
TRBJ1-1,.,TRBV11-2,.,CASSLDRAERAFF,TGTGCCAGCAGCTTAGACCGGGCGGAGCGTGCTTTCTTT
TRBJ1-1,.,TRBV11-1,.,CASSLNRDGNTEAFF,TGTGCCAGCAGCTTAAATCGTGACGGAAACACTGAAGCTTTCTTT
TRBJ1-1,TRBD1,TRBV5-1,.,CASSSGQLMNTEAFF,TGCGCCAGCAGCTCGGGACAGTTAATGAACACTGAAGCTTTCTTT
TRBJ1-4,TRBD1,TRBV6-1,.,CASSEVEGAEKLFF,TGTGCCAGCAGTGAAGTTGAGGGGGCGGAAAAACTGTTTTTT
TRBJ1-1,.,TRBV30,.,CAWVGGANTEAFF,TGTGCCTGGGTCGGCGGCGCGAACACTGAAGCTTTCTTT
TRBJ1-2,.,TRBV28,once,CASSSPSDKRAFYGYTF,TGTGCCAGCAGTTCCCCTTCGGATAAGAGGGCGTTCTATGGCTACACCTTC